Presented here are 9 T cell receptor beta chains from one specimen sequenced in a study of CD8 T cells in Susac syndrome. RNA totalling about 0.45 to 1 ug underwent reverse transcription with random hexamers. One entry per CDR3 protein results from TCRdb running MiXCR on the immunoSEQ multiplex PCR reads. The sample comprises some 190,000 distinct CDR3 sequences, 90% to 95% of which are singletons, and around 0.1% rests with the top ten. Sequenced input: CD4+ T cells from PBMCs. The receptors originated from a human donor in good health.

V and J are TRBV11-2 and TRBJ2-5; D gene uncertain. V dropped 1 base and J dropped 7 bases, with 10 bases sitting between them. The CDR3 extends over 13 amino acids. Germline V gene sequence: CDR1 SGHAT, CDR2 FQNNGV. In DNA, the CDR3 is TGTGCCAGCAGCTTAGTGCCCCAGAGGACCCAGTACTTC. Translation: CASSLVPQRTQYF. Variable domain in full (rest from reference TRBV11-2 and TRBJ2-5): EAGVAQSPRYKIIEKRQSVAFWCNPISGHATLYWYQQILGQGPKLLIQFQNNGVVDDSQLPKDRFSAERLKGVDSTLKIQPAKLEDSAVYLCASSLVPQRTQYFGPGTRLLVL.

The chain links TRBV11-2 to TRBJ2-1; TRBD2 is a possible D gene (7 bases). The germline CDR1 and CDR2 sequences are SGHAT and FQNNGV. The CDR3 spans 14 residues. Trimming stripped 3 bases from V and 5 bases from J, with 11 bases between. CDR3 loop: CASSLAGGHNEQFF. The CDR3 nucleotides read TGTGCCAGCAGCTTGGCCGGGGGGCACAATGAGCAGTTCTTC.

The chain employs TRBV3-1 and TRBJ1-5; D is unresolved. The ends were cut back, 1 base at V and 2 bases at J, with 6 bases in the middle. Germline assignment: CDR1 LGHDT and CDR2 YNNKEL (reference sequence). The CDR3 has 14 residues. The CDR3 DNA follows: TGTGCCAGCAGCCAAGGTGGAGGCAATCAGCCCCAGCATTTT. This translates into CASSQGGGNQPQHF.

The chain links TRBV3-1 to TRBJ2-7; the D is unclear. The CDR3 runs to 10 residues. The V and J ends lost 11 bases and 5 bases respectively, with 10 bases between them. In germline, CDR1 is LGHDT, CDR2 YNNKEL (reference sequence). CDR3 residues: CAGQWNEQYF. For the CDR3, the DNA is TGTGCCGGCCAATGGAACGAGCAGTACTTC.

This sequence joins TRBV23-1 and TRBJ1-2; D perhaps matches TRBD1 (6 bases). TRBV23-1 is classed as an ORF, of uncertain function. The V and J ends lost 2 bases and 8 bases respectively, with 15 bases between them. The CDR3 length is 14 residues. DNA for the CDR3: TGCGCCAGCAGTCAAGGCGTCAGGGGTATGGGCTACACCTTC. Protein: CASSQGVRGMGYTF.

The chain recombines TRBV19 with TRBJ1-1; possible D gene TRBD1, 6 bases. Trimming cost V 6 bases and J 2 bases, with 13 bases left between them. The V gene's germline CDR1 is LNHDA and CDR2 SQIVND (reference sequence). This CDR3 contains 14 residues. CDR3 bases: TGTGCCAGTAGGGTGAGGGGGGTAAACACTGAAGCTTTCTTT. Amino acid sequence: CASRVRGVNTEAFF.

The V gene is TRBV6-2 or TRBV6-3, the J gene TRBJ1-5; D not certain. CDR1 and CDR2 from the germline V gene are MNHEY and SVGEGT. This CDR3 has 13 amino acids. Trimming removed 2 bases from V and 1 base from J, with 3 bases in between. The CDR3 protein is CASSYISNQPQHF. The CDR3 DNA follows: TGTGCCAGCAGTTACATCAGCAATCAGCCCCAGCATTTT.

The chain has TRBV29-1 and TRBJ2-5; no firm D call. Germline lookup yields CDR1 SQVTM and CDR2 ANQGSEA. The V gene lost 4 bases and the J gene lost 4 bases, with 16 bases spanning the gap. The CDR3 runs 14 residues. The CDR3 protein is CSVGAGLRGETQYF. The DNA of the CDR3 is TGCAGCGTTGGAGCCGGGCTCCGAGGAGAGACCCAGTACTTC.

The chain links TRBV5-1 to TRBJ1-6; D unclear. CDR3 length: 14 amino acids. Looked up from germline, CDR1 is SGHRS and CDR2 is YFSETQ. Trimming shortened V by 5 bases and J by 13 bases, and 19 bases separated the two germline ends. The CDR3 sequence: CASRTGGAERPLHF. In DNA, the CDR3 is TGCGCCAGCAGGACGGGAGGTGCCGAACGTCCCCTCCACTTT.